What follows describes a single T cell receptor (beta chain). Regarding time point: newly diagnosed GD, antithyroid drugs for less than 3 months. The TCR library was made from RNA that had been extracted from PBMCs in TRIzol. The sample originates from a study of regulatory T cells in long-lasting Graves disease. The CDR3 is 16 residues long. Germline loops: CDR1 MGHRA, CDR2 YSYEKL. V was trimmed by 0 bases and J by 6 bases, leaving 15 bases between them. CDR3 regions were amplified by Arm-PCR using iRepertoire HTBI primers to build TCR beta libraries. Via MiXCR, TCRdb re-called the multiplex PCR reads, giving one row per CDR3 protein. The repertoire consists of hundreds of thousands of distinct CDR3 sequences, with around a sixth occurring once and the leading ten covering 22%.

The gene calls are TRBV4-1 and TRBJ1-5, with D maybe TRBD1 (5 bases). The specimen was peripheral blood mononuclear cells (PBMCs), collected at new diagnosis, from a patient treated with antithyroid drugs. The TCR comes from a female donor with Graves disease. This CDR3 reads CASSQDWGRSVQPQHF. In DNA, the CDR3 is TGCGCCAGCAGCCAAGATTGGGGGAGGTCGGTTCAGCCCCAGCATTTT.